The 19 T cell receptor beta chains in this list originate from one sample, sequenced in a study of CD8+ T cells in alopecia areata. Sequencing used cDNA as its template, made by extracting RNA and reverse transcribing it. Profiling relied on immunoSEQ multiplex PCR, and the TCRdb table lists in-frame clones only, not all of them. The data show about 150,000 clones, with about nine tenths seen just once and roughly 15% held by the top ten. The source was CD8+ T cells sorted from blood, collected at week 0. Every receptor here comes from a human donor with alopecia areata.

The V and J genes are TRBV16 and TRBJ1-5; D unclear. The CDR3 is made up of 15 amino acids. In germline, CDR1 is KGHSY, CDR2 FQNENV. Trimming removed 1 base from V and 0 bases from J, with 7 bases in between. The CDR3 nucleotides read TGTGCCAGCAGCCAATTATCGAATAGCAATCAGCCCCAGCATTTT. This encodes CASSQLSNSNQPQHF.

The CDR3 DNA is TGTGCCAGCAGATCTCACGGAGTCGGCGGGGGCACAGATACGCAGTATTTT. Its translation is CASRSHGVGGGTDTQYF. This chain links TRBV7-9 with TRBJ2-3; maybe TRBD2 (6 bases). The germline CDR1 and CDR2 sequences are SEHNR and FQNEAQ (reference sequence). CDR3 length: 17 amino acids. V was trimmed by 6 bases and J by 1 base, leaving 20 bases between them.

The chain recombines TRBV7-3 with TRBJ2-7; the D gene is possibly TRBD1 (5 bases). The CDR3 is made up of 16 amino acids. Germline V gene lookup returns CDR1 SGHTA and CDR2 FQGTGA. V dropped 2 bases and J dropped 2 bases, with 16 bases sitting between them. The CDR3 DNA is TGTGCCAGCAGCTTAGTGGCAGGGATGGGCCCCTACGAGCAGTACTTC. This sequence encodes CASSLVAGMGPYEQYF.

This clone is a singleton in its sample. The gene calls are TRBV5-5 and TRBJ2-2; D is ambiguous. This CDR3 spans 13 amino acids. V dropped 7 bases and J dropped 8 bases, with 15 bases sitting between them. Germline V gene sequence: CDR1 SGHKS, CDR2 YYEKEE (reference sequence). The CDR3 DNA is TGTGCCAGCGGCGGAGTAGATTATGGGGAGCTGTTTTTT. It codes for CASGGVDYGELFF.

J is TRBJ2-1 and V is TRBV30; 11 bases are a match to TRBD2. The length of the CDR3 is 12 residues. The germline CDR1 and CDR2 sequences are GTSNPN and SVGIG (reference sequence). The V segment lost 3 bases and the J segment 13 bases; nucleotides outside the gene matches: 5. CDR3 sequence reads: CAWSPSGGPQFF. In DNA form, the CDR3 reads TGTGCCTGGAGCCCTAGCGGGGGGCCTCAGTTCTTC.

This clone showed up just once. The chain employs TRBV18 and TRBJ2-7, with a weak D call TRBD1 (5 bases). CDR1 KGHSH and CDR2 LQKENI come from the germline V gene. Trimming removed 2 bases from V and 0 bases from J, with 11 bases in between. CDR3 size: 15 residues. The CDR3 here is CASSPNPDTSYEQYF. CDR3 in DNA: TGTGCCAGCTCACCAAATCCGGACACCTCCTACGAGCAGTACTTC.

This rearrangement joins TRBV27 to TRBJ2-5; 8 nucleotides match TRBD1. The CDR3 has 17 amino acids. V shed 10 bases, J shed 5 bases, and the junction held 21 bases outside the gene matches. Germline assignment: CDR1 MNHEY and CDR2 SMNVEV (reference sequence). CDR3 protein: CATARGRGLGLGETQYF. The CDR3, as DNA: TGTGCCACTGCGAGGGGCAGGGGGCTAGGTCTTGGGGAGACCCAGTACTTC.

The CDR3 protein is CASSLTWGRGNEQFF. Written as DNA, the CDR3 is TGTGCCAGCAGCTTAACGTGGGGGAGGGGGAATGAGCAGTTCTTC. The chain has TRBV5-4 and TRBJ2-1, with D possibly being TRBD2 (7 bases). V was trimmed by 2 bases and J by 7 bases, leaving 16 bases between them. CDR1 SGHNT and CDR2 YYREEE come from the germline V gene (reference sequence). This CDR3 has 15 amino acids.

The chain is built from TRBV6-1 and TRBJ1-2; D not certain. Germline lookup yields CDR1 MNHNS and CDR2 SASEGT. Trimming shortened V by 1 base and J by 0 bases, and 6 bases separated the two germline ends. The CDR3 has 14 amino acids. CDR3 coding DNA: TGTGCCAGCAGTGAAGAGGTTTCTAACTATGGCTACACCTTC. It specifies CASSEEVSNYGYTF.

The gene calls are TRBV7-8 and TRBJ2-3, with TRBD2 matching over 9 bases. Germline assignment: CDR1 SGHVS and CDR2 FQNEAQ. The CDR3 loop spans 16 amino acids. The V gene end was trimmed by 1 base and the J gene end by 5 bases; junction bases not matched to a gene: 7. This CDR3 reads CASSLVPSGVGDTQYF. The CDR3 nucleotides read TGTGCCAGCAGCTTAGTTCCTAGCGGGGTTGGAGATACGCAGTATTTT.

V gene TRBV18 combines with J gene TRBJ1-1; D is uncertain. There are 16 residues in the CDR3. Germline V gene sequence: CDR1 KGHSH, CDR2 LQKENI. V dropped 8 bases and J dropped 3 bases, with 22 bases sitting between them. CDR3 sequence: CASTPPGAQLDTEAFF. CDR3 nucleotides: TGTGCCAGCACCCCCCCAGGCGCCCAGTTGGACACTGAAGCTTTCTTT.

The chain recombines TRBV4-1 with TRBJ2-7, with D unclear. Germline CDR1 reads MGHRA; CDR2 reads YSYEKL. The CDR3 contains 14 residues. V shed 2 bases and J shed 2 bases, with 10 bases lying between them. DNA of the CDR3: TGCGCCAGCAGCCAAAAAATAGGCCCCTACGAGCAGTACTTC. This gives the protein CASSQKIGPYEQYF.

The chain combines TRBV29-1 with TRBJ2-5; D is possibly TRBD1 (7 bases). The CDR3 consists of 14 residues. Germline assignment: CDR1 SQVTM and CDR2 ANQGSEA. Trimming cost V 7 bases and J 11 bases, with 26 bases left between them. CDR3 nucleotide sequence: TGCAGCGCCGTATCCGGGACAGTCTCAAGCGGGCAGTACTTC. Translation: CSAVSGTVSSGQYF.

The CDR3 is CSVESIASGSQRISYEQYF. The CDR3 DNA reads TGCAGCGTTGAATCCATCGCTAGCGGGAGTCAGAGGATCTCCTACGAGCAGTACTTC. The V gene is TRBV29-1, the J gene TRBJ2-7, with 10 bases aligning to TRBD2. This CDR3 region has 19 residues. Germline V CDR1 and CDR2: SQVTM, ANQGSEA. The V segment lost 2 bases and the J segment 0 bases; nucleotides outside the gene matches: 16.

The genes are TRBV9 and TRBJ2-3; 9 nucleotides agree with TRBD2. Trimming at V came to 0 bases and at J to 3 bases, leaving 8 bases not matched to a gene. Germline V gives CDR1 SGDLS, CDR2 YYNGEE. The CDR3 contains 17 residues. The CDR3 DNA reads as TGTGCCAGCAGCGTAGAGGGCGGGAGGGCCGGTACAGATACGCAGTATTTT. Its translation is CASSVEGGRAGTDTQYF.

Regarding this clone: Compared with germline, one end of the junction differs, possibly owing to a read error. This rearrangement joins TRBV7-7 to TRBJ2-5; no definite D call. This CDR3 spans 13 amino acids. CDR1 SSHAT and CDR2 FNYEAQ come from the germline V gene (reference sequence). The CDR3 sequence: CASSLAPQETQYF. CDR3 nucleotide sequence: TGTGCTAGCAGCTTAGCACCCCAAGAGACCCAGTACTTC.

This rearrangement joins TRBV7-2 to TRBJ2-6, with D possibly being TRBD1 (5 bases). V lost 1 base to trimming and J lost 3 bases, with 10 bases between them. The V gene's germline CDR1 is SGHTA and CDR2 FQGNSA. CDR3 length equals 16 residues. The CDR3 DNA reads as TGTGCCAGCAGCTTAGAAGGGGTGGATGGGGCCAACGTCCTGACTTTC. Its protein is CASSLEGVDGANVLTF.

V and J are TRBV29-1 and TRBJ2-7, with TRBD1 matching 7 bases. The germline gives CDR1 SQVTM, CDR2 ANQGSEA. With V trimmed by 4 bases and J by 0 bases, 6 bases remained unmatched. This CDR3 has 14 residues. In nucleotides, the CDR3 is TGCAGCGTTGCCGGGACAGACACCTCCTACGAGCAGTACTTC. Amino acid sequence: CSVAGTDTSYEQYF.

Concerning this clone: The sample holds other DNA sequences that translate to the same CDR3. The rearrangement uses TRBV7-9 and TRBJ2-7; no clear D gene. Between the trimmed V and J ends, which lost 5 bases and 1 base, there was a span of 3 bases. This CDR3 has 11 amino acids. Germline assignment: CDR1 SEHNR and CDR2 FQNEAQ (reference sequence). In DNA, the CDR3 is TGTGCCAGCAGCCGGTCCTACGAGCAGTACTTC. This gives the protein CASSRSYEQYF.